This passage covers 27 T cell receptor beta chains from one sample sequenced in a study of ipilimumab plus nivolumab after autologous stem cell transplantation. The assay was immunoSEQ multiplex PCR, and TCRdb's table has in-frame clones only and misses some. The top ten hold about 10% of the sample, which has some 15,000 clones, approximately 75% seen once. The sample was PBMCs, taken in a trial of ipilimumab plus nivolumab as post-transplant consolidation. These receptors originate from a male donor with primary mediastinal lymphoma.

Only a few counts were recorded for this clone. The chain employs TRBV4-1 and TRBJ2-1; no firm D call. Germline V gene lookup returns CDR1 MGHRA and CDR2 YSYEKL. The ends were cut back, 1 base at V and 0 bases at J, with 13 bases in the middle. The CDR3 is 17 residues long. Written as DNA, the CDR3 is TGCGCCAGCAGCCAAGTTGACTTGGGGATCTCCTACAATGAGCAGTTCTTC. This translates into CASSQVDLGISYNEQFF.

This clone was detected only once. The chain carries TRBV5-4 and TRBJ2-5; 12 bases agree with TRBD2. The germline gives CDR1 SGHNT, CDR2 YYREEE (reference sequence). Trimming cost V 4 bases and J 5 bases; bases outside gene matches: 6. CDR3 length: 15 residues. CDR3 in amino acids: CASSHLAGGPETQYF. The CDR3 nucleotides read TGTGCCAGCAGCCACCTAGCGGGAGGGCCGGAGACCCAGTACTTC.

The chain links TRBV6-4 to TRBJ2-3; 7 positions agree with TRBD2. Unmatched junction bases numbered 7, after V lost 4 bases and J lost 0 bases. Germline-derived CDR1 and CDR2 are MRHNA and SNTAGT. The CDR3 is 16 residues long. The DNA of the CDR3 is TGTGCCAGCAGTGTTTCGAGCGGGGCTAGCACAGATACGCAGTATTTT. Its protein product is CASSVSSGASTDTQYF.

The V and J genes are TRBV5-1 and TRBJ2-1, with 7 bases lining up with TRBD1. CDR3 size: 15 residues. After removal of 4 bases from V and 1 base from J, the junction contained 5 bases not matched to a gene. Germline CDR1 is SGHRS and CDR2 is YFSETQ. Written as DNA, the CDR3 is TGCGCCAGCAGCCTGACAGGGATTTCCTACAATGAGCAGTTCTTC. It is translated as CASSLTGISYNEQFF. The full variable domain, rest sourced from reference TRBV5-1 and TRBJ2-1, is KAGVTQTPRYLIKTRGQQVTLSCSPISGHRSVSWYQQTPGQGLQFLFEYFSETQRNKGNFPGRFSGRQFSNSRSEMNVSTLELGDSALYLCASSLTGISYNEQFFGPGTRLTVL.

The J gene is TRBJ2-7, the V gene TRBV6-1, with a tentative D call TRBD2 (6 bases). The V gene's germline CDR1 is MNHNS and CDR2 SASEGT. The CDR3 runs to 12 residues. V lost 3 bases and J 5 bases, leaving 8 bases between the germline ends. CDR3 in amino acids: CASSDGLNEQYF. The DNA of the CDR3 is TGTGCCAGCAGTGACGGACTAAACGAGCAGTACTTC.

As DNA, the CDR3 is TGTGCCAGCAGCTCATACCGGGACACATCCTACGAGCAGTACTTC. Amino acid sequence: CASSSYRDTSYEQYF. The chain joins TRBV6-6 to TRBJ2-7, with D possibly TRBD1 on 6 matching bases. Trimming left V 6 bases short and J 1 base short, with 16 bases between. The CDR3 length is 15 residues. In germline, CDR1 is MNHNY, CDR2 SVGAGI (reference sequence).

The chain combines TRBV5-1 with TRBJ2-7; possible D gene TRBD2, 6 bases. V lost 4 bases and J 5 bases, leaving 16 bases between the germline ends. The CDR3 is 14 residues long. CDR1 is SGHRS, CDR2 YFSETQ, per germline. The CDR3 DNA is TGCGCCAGCAGCCATGGCGGAGGGCGTGACGAGCAGTACTTC. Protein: CASSHGGGRDEQYF.

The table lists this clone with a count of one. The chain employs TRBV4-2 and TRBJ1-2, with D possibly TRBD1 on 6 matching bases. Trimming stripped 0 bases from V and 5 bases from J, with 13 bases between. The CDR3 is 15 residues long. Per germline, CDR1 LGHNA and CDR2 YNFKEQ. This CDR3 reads CASSQDWGPEYGYTF. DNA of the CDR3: TGTGCCAGCAGCCAAGACTGGGGGCCTGAATATGGCTACACCTTC.

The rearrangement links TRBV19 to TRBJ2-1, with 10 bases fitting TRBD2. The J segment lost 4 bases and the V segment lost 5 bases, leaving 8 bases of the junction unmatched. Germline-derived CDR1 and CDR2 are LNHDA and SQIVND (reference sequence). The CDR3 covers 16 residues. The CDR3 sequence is CASSAKLAGRYNEQFF. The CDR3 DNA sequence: TGTGCCAGTAGTGCCAAACTAGCGGGAAGGTACAATGAGCAGTTCTTC.

CDR3 sequence (DNA): TGCAGCGTTGAATCGCCGCAGGGGAGGGTCCAAGAGACCCAGTACTTC. Its protein product is CSVESPQGRVQETQYF. V and J are TRBV29-1 and TRBJ2-5; a possible D gene is TRBD2 (7 bases). This CDR3 spans 16 amino acids. V gave up 2 bases and J gave up 1 base, with 17 bases separating them. CDR1 is SQVTM and CDR2 is ANQGSEA in the germline V gene.

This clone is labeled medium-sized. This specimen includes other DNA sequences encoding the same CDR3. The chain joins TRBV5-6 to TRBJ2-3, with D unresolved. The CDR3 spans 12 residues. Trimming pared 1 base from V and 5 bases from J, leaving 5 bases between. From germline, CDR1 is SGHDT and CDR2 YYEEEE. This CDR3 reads CASSLLRDTQYF. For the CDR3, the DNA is TGTGCCAGCAGCTTGTTAAGAGATACGCAGTATTTT.

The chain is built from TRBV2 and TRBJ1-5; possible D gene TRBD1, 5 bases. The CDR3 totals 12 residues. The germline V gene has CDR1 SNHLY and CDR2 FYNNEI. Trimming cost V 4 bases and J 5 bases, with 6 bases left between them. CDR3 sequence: CASSAGHQPQHF. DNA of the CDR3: TGTGCCAGCAGTGCGGGGCATCAGCCCCAGCATTTT.

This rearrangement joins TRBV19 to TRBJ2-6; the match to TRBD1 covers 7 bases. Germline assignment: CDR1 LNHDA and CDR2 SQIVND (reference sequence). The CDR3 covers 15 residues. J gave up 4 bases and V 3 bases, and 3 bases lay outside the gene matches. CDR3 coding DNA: TGTGCCAGTAGTATGCGGACAGGAGGGGCCAACGTCCTGACTTTC. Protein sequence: CASSMRTGGANVLTF.

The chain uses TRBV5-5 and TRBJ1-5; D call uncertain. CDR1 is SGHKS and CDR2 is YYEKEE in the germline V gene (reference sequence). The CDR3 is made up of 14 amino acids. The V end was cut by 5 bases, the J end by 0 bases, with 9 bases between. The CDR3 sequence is CASSYTDSNQPQHF. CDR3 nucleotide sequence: TGTGCCAGCAGTTATACAGATAGCAATCAGCCCCAGCATTTT.

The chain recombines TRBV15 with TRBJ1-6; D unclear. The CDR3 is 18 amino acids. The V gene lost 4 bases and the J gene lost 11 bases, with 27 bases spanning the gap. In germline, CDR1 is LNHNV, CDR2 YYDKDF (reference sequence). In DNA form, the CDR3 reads TGTGCCACCAGCATCCGATTCCCAACGGAGACGCGTCATCCACCCCTCCACTTT. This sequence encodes CATSIRFPTETRHPPLHF.

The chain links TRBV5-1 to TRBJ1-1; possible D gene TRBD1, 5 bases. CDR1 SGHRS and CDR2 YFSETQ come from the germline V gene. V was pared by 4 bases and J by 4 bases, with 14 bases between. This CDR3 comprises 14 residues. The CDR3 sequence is CASSGTRGGTEAFF. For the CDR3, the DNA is TGCGCCAGCAGCGGTACACGGGGGGGCACTGAAGCTTTCTTT.

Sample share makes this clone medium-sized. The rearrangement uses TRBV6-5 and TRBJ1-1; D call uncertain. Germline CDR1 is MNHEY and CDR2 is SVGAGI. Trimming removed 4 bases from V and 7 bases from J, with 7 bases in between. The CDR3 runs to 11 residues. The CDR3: CASSLNSEAFF. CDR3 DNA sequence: TGTGCCAGCAGTTTGAATAGTGAAGCTTTCTTT.

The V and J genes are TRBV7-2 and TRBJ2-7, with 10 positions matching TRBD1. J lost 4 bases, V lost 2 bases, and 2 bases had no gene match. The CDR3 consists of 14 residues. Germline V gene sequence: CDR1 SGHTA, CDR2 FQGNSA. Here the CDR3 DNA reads TGTGCCAGCAGCTTAACGGGACAGGGGTACGAGCAGTACTTC. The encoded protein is CASSLTGQGYEQYF.

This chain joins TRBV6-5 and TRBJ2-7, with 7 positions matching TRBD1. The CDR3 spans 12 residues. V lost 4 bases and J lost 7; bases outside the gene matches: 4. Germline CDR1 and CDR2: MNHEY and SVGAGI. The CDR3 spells CASSWTGREQYF. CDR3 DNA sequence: TGTGCCAGCAGTTGGACAGGAAGAGAGCAGTACTTC.

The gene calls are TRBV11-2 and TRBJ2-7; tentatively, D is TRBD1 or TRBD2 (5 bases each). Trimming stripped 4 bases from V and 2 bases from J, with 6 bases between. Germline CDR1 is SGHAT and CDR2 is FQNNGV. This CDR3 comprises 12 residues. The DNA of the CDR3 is TGTGCCAGCAGCTGGGGGACCTACGAGCAGTACTTC. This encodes CASSWGTYEQYF.

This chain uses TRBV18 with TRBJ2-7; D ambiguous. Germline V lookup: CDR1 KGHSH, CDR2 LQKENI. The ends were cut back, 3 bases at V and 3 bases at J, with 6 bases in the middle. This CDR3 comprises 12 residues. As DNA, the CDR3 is TGTGCCAGCTCACCGACAAACTACGAGCAGTACTTC. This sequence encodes CASSPTNYEQYF.

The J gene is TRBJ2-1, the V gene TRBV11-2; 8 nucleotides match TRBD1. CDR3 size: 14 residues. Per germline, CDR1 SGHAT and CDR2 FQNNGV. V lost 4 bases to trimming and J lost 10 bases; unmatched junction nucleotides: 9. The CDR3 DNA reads TGTGCCAGCAGCTCCGGGACAGGTGGCCGGGAGCAGTTCTTC. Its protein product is CASSSGTGGREQFF. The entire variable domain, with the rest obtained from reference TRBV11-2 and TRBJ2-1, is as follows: EAGVAQSPRYKIIEKRQSVAFWCNPISGHATLYWYQQILGQGPKLLIQFQNNGVVDDSQLPKDRFSAERLKGVDSTLKIQPAKLEDSAVYLCASSSGTGGREQFFGPGTRLTVL.

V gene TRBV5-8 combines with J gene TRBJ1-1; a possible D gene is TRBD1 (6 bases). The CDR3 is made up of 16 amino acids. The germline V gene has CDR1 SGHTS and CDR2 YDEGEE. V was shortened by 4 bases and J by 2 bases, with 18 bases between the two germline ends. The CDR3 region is CASSNGGGAINTEAFF. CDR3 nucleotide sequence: TGTGCCAGCAGCAACGGTGGGGGGGCAATAAACACTGAAGCTTTCTTT.

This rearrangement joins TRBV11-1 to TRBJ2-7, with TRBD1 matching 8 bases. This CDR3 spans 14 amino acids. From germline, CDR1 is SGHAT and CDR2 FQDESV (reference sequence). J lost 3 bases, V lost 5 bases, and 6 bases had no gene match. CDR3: CASSPRTGSYEQYF. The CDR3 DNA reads TGTGCCAGCAGCCCACGGACAGGGAGCTACGAGCAGTACTTC.

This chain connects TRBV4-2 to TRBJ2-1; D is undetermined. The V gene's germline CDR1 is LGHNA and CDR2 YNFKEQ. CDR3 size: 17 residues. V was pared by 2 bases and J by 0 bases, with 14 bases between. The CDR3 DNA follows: TGTGCCAGCAGCCAAAGGCTAACTCAAAGCTCCTACAATGAGCAGTTCTTC. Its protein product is CASSQRLTQSSYNEQFF.

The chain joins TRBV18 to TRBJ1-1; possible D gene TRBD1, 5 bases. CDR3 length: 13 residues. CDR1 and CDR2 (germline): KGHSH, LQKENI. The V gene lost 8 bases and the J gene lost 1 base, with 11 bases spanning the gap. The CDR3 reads CASASDRNTEAFF. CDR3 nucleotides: TGTGCCAGCGCAAGCGACAGGAACACTGAAGCTTTCTTT.

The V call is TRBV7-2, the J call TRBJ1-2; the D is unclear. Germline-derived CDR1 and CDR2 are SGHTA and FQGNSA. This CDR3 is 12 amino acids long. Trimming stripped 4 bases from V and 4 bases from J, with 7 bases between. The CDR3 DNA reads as TGTGCCAGCAGCTCGGGCATCTATGGCTACACCTTC. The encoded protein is CASSSGIYGYTF.